This TCR beta chain was identified during a study of beta chain features in type 1 diabetes. Points from the study as a whole: Type 1 diabetes patients had fewer VDJ junction insertions and more deletions.

The CDR3 sequence is 13 residues long. CDR1 is SEHNR, CDR2 FQNEAQ, per germline (reference sequence). Expressed TCRB transcripts were sequenced after all isolated RNA was converted to cDNA. Data came from immunoSEQ multiplex PCR; TCRdb stores just in-frame clones and leaves some out. The sample shows about half a million clones, about 32% of them seen only once. This clone appeared a single time. The antigen is unknown. One junction end disagrees with the germline gene, perhaps due to a read error. The sequence derives from a man aged 18 to 30 in good health. This chain links TRBV7-9 with TRBJ2-5; D ambiguous. Material: naive CD4+ T cells from blood. The CDR3 here is CASTLAVQETQYF. DNA for the CDR3: TGTGCCAGCACCTTAGCTGTACAAGAGACCCAGTACTTC.